This entry concerns a single T cell receptor (beta chain). No antigen is known for it. The CDR3 sequence is 17 residues long. The germline CDR1 and CDR2 sequences are LNHNV and YYDKDF (reference sequence). J gave up 3 bases and V 0 bases, and 11 bases lay outside the gene matches. This sample is drawn from a study of T cell responses to AZD1222 COVID-19 vaccine. Study in general: Combined were second doses at about 4 or about 12 weeks. Study-level points and caveats: Among the donors, most were white British and more were female, and clonal diversity was possibly underestimated. Reportedly, close to half of spike-specific TCRs are directed against unmutated variant regions.

TCRdb's copy holds only in-frame clones and misses some; the assay was immunoSEQ multiplex PCR. The table shows 58,000 or so clones, with 84% occurring only once. The specimen comprised peripheral blood, sampled on day 0 of AZD1222 vaccination. The chain combines TRBV15 with TRBJ2-7, with 7 bases that match TRBD1. The clonotype comes from an adult in good health. The CDR3 nucleotides are TGTGCCACCAGCAGAGATGTCGGGACAGCGGATTTCTACGAGCAGTACTTC. Residues: CATSRDVGTADFYEQYF.